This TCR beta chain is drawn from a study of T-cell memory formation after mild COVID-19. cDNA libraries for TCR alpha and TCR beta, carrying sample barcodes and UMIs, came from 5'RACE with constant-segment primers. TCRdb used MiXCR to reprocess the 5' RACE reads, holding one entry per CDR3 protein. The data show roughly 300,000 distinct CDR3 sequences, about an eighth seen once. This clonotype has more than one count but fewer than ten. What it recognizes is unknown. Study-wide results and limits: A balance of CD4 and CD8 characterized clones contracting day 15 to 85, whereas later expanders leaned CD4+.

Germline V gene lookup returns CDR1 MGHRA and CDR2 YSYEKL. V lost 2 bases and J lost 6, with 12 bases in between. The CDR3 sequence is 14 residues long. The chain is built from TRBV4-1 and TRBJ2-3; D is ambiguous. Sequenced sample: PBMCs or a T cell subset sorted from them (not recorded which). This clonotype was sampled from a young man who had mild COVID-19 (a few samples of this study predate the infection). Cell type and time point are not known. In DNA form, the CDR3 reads TGCGCCAGCAGCCAATCTGGGCGGCGGGATACGCAGTATTTT. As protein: CASSQSGRRDTQYF.